This T cell receptor beta chain was recovered during a study of CD8 T cells in Susac syndrome. The wider study: Eight or nine of the sequenced Susac syndrome patients were in remission, and more than 5 had active disease.

Random hexamers primed reverse transcription of about 0.45 to 1 ug RNA. TCRdb fed the immunoSEQ multiplex PCR reads into MiXCR, producing one record per CDR3 protein. The sample has around 110,000 distinct CDR3 sequences; 85% to 95% are singletons. In contrast to the negatively isolated CD8+ and CD4+ T cells, TEMRA cells were FACS-enriched. The germline CDR1 and CDR2 sequences are MGHDK and SYGVNS. The germline V and J ends were trimmed by 5 bases and 7 bases, with 12 bases remaining between them. This CDR3 comprises 12 residues. Sequenced input: CD8+ T cells from PBMCs. The chain carries TRBV25-1 and TRBJ2-7; D is perhaps TRBD1 (6 bases). This TCR derives from a human donor with Susac syndrome. CDR3 coding DNA: TGTGCCAGCAGTATCCAGGGGACAGAGCAGTACTTC. Its protein is CASSIQGTEQYF.